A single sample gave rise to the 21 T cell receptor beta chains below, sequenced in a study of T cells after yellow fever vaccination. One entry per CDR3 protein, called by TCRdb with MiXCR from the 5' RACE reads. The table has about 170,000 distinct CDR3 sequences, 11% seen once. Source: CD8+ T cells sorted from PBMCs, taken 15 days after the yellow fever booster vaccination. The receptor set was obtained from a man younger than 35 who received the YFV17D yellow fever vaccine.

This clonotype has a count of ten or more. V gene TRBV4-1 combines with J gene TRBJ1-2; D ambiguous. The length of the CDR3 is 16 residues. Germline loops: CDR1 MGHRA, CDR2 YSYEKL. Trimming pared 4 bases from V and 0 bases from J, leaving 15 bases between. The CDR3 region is CASSPLLTVANYGYTF. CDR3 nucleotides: TGCGCCAGCAGCCCACTACTAACCGTGGCTAACTATGGCTACACCTTC.

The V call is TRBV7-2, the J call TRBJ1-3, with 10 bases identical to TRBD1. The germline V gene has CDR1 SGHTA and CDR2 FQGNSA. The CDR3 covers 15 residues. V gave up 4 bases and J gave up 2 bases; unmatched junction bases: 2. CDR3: CASSWGQGTGNTIYF. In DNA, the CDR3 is TGTGCCAGCAGCTGGGGACAGGGGACTGGAAACACCATATATTTT.

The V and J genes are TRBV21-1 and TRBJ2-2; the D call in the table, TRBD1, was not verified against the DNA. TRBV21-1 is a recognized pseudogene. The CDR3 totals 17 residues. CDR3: CASSAMDRGRLGGELFF. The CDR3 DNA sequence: TGTGCCAGCAGCGCGATGGACAGGGGGCGACTAGGCGGGGAGCTGTTTTTT.

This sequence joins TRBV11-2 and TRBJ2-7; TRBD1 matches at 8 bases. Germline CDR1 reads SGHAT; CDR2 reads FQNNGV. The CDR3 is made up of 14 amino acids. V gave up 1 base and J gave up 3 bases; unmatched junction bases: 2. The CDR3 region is CASSLGGTGYEQYV. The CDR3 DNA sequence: TGTGCCAGCAGCTTAGGCGGGACAGGCTACGAGCAGTACGTC.

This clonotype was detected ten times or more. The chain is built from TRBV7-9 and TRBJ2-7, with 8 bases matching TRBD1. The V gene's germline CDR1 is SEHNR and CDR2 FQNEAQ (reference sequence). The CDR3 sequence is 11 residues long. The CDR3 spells CASSSGQQGEV. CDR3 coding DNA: TGTGCCAGCAGCTCCGGGCAACAGGGGGAGGTC.

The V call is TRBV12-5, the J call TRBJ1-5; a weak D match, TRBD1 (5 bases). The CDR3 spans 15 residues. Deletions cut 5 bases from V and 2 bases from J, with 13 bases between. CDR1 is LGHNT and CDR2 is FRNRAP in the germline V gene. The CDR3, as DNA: TGTGCTAGTGGTCTAGGACAAGGGGGCAATCAGCCCCAGCATTTT. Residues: CASGLGQGGNQPQHF.

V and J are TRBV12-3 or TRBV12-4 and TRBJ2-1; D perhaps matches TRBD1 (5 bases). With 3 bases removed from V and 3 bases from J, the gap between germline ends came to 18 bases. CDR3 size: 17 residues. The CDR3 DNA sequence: TGTGCCAGCAGTTTCCCGCTAGGACACGGCAGCTACAATGAGCAGTTCTTC. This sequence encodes CASSFPLGHGSYNEQFF.

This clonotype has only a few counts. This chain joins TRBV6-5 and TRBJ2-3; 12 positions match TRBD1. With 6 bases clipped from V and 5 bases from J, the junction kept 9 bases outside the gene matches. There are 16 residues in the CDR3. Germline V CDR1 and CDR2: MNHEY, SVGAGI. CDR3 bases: TGTGCCAGCAGCCCCCGGGACAGGGGGCGTGGAGATACGCAGTATTTT. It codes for CASSPRDRGRGDTQYF.

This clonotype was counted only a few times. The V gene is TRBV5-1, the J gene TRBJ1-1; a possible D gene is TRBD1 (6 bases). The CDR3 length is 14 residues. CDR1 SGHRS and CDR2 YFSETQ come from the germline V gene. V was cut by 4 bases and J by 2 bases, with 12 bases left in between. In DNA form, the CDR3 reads TGCGCCAGCAGCCCTCCAGGGGTTAACACTGAAGCTTTCTTT. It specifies CASSPPGVNTEAFF. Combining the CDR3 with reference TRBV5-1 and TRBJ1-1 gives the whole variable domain KAGVTQTPRYLIKTRGQQVTLSCSPISGHRSVSWYQQTPGQGLQFLFEYFSETQRNKGNFPGRFSGRQFSNSRSEMNVSTLELGDSALYLCASSPPGVNTEAFFGQGTRLTVV.

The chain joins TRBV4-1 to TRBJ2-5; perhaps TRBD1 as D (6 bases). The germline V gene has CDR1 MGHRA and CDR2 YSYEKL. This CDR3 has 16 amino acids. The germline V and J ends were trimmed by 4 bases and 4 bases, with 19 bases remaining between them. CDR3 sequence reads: CASSRQGWNVRETQYF. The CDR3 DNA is TGCGCCAGCAGCCGCCAGGGGTGGAACGTGCGAGAGACCCAGTACTTC.

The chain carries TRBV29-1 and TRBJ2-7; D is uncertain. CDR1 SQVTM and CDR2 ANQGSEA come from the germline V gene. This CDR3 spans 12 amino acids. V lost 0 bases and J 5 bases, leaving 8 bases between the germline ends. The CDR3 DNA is TGCAGCGTTGAAGATGGGCAGAACGAGCAGTACTTC. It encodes CSVEDGQNEQYF.

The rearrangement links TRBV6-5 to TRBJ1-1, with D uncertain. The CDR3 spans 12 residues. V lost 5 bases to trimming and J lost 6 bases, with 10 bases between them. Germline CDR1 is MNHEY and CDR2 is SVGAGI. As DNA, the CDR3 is TGTGCCAGCAGTCACTTCGAGGCTGAAGCTTTCTTT. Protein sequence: CASSHFEAEAFF.

CDR3 residues: CASNRDRTLEAFF. CDR3 coding DNA: TGTGCCAGCAACAGGGACAGAACTCTTGAAGCTTTCTTT. The chain combines TRBV12-3 or TRBV12-4 with TRBJ1-1; 7 nucleotides line up with TRBD1. The CDR3 is 13 amino acids. With V trimmed by 7 bases and J by 7 bases, 9 bases remained unmatched.

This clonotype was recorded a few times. As DNA, the CDR3 is TGTGCCAGCAGTTTGAACAGGGTGACCGGGGAGCTGTTTTTT. The encoded protein is CASSLNRVTGELFF. The genes are TRBV12-3 or TRBV12-4 and TRBJ2-2, with D possibly matching TRBD1 (6 bases). Trimming cost V 3 bases and J 5 bases, with 10 bases left between them. The CDR3 has 14 amino acids.

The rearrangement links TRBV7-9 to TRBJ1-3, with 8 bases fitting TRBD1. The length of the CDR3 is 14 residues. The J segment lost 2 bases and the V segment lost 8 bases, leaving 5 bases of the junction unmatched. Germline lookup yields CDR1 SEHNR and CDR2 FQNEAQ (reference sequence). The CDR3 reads CASYRQGTGNTIYF. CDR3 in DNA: TGTGCCAGCTACCGACAGGGGACTGGAAACACCATATATTTT.

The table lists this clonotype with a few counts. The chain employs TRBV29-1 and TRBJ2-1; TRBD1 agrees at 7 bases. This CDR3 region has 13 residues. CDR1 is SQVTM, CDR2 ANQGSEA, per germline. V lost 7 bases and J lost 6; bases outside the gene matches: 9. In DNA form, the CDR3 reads TGCAGCGACGAAAGGGACAGATTCAATGAGCAGTTCTTC. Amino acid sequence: CSDERDRFNEQFF.

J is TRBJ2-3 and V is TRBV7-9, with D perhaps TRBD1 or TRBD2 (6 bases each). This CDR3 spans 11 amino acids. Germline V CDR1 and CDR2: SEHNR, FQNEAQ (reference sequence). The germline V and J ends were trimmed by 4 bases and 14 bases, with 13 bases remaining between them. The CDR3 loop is CASSWGARAYF. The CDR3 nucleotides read TGTGCCAGCAGCTGGGGGGCCAGGGCGTATTTT.

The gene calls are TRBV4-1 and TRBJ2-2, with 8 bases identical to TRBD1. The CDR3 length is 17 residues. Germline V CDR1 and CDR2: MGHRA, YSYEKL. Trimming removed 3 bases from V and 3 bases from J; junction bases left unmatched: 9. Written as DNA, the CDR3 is TGCGCCAGCAGCCATCACCGACAGGGGCGGGACACCGGGGAGCTGTTTTTT. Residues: CASSHHRQGRDTGELFF.

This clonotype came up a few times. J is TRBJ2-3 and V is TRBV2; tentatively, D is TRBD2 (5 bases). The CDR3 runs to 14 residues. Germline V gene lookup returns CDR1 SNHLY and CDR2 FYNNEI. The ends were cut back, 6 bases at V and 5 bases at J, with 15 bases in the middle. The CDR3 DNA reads TGTGCCAGCAGCCCCACCGTCCGGGGAGATACGCAGTATTTT. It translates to CASSPTVRGDTQYF.

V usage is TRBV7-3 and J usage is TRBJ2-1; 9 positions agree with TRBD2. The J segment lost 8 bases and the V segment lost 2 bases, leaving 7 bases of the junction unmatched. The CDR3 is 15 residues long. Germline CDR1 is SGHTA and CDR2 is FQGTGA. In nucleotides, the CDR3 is TGTGCCAGCAGCTTACGTGCGGGGGGGAGGCATGAGCAGTTCTTC. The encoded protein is CASSLRAGGRHEQFF.

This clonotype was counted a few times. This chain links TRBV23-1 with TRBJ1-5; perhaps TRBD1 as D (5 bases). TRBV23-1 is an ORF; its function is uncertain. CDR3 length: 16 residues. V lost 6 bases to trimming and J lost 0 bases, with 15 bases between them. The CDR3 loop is CASRNGHLYSNQPQHF. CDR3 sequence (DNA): TGCGCCAGCAGAAATGGACACCTCTATAGCAATCAGCCCCAGCATTTT.